This record concerns one T cell receptor (beta chain) sequence. CDR3 size: 14 residues. Germline loops: CDR1 WNHNN, CDR2 SYGVQD (reference sequence). V gave up 3 bases and J gave up 9 bases; unmatched junction bases: 5. Only in-frame clones appear in the TCRdb table, and some are missing; sequencing was by immunoSEQ multiplex PCR. The sample has over 200,000 clones; 90% are singletons. These data come from a study of cytomegalovirus exposure and HLA in healthy donors. Sequencing was done on a sample of PBMCs. The chain couples TRBV10-1 to TRBJ1-6; 7 positions agree with TRBD1. The clonotype was recovered from a woman aged 18-29 years in good health and CMV-seronegative. The CDR3 is CASSDDREASPLHF. CDR3 nucleotides: TGCGCCAGCAGTGACGACAGGGAGGCTTCACCCCTCCACTTT.